This T cell receptor beta chain was documented in a study of T-cell memory formation after mild COVID-19. MiXCR, applied by TCRdb to the 5' RACE reads, yields one record per CDR3 protein. This table has about 270,000 distinct CDR3 sequences, around 15% appearing once. General observations from the study: Day 15 to 85 contractors were CD4/CD8 balanced; later expanders leaned CD4+. Among CD4+ contracting clones, most were CM and EM, and CD8+ ones EMRA.

From germline, CDR1 is SGHTA and CDR2 FQGNSA. The length of the CDR3 is 13 residues. V was clipped by 5 bases and J by 6 bases; unmatched bases: 6. This clonotype occurred a few times. Its antigen is not known. Sequenced: PBMCs or a T cell subset sorted from them (not recorded which). This receptor was identified in a man aged 18-30 years who had mild COVID-19 (a few samples of this study predate the infection). Cell type and time point are not known. This chain joins TRBV7-2 and TRBJ2-7; 8 bases align to TRBD1. The CDR3 loop reads CASSATGGGEQYV. CDR3 bases: TGTGCCAGCAGCGCCACAGGGGGAGGCGAGCAGTACGTC.